Below are 10 T cell receptor beta chains sequenced from a single sample in a study of a mutant IDH1 vaccine in newly diagnosed glioma (dated by TCRdb to about 2021). No antigens are known for them. The meaning of the sample's time point label: week 35, safety follow-up. A 20-mer mutant IDH1 peptide at 300 micrograms in Montanide made up each vaccine dose, which was injected subcutaneously together with topical imiquimod. The method behind the library was the immunoSEQ multiplex PCR assay. As stored in TCRdb, this immuneACCESS dataset retains in-frame rearrangements with V and J assigned. A fraction of the clones does not appear; measured against another copy, unresolved V genes explain less than half of the discrepancy, and the remainder lacks a known reason. The sample records about 48,000 clones, around 80% of which are singletons. The biggest ten clones account for 6.7% of the sample. Material: PBMCs, obtained from a glioma patient whose treatment included an IDH1 peptide vaccine. The source is a man aged 35 to 55 with glioma.

The chain combines TRBV6-5 with TRBJ2-5; 8 positions agree with TRBD1. Germline assignment: CDR1 MNHEY and CDR2 SVGAGI. Trimming cost V 8 bases and J 1 base; bases outside gene matches: 9. This CDR3 has 15 amino acids. CDR3 amino acids: CASAMAGGIQETQYF. CDR3 nucleotides: TGTGCCAGCGCAATGGCAGGGGGCATCCAAGAGACCCAGTACTTC.

CDR3 sequence: CASSQDQDRGTSPLHF. CDR3 in DNA: TGCGCCAGCAGCCAAGATCAAGACAGGGGAACTTCACCCCTCCACTTT. The J gene is TRBJ1-6, the V gene TRBV4-1; TRBD1 matches at 8 bases. Germline loops: CDR1 MGHRA, CDR2 YSYEKL. The CDR3 is made up of 16 amino acids. V gave up 0 bases and J gave up 9 bases; unmatched junction bases: 7.

V gene TRBV9 combines with J gene TRBJ2-2; no firm D call. The V end lost 2 bases, the J end lost 6 bases, and 5 bases lay between the germline ends. Per germline, CDR1 SGDLS and CDR2 YYNGEE. The CDR3 loop spans 12 amino acids. Here the CDR3 reads CASSVEPGELFF. In nucleotides, the CDR3 is TGTGCCAGCAGCGTTGAACCCGGGGAGCTGTTTTTT. Supplemented by reference TRBV9 and TRBJ2-2, the full variable domain reads DSGVTQTPKHLITATGQRVTLRCSPRSGDLSVYWYQQSLDQGLQFLIQYYNGEERAKGNILERFSAQQFPDLHSELNLSSLELGDSALYFCASSVEPGELFFGEGSRLTVL.

This clone was observed a handful of times. CDR3 in amino acids: CASSLRQGVTEAFF. The CDR3 DNA reads TGCGCCAGCAGCCTCCGACAGGGTGTCACTGAAGCTTTCTTT. The chain employs TRBV5-1 and TRBJ1-1; 7 bases align to TRBD1. V was pared by 4 bases and J by 4 bases, with 7 bases of the junction left unmatched. The CDR3 is 14 residues long. Germline V gene sequence: CDR1 SGHRS, CDR2 YFSETQ.

This clone was counted only a few times. This chain connects TRBV5-1 to TRBJ2-3; D gene unclear. Germline V gene lookup returns CDR1 SGHRS and CDR2 YFSETQ. The V and J ends lost 2 bases and 0 bases respectively, with 7 bases between them. The CDR3 length is 14 residues. The CDR3 loop reads CASSFRLSTDTQYF. The CDR3 DNA is TGCGCCAGCAGCTTCCGGCTTAGCACAGATACGCAGTATTTT.

This chain joins TRBV5-4 and TRBJ1-2; 12 positions match TRBD1. The CDR3 consists of 14 residues. With V trimmed by 5 bases and J by 6 bases, 5 bases remained unmatched. Germline CDR1 is SGHNT and CDR2 is YYREEE (reference sequence). The CDR3 DNA reads TGTGCCAGCAGATCCGGGACAGGGGGCGATGGCTACACCTTC. Protein sequence: CASRSGTGGDGYTF.

The chain links TRBV18 to TRBJ2-7; tentatively, D is TRBD1 (5 bases). This CDR3 region has 15 residues. V dropped 1 base and J dropped 2 bases, with 12 bases sitting between them. The germline V gene has CDR1 KGHSH and CDR2 LQKENI. CDR3 DNA sequence: TGTGCCAGCTCACCACTGGGGCAGGGCGCCTACGAGCAGTACTTC. Its protein product is CASSPLGQGAYEQYF. Full variable domain (missing parts from reference TRBV18 and TRBJ2-7): NAGVMQNPRHLVRRRGQEARLRCSPMKGHSHVYWYRQLPEEGLKFMVYLQKENIIDESGMPKERFSAEFPKEGPSILRIQQVVRGDSAAYFCASSPLGQGAYEQYFGPGTRLTVT.

The chain uses TRBV6-1 and TRBJ1-5; a possible D gene is TRBD1 (6 bases). The CDR3 contains 14 residues. Germline CDR1 MNHNS, CDR2 SASEGT. V lost 6 bases and J lost 6, with 15 bases in between. The chain's CDR3 is CASSGAGVTQPQHF. Written as DNA, the CDR3 is TGTGCCAGCAGCGGAGCAGGGGTGACTCAGCCCCAGCATTTT.

The chain links TRBV19 to TRBJ2-3; D gene ambiguous. CDR1 and CDR2 from the germline V gene are LNHDA and SQIVND (reference sequence). Trimming pared 1 base from V and 1 base from J, leaving 3 bases between. The CDR3 covers 13 residues. The CDR3 reads CASSIGGTDTQYF. In nucleotides, the CDR3 is TGTGCCAGTAGTATAGGGGGCACAGATACGCAGTATTTT.

The chain has TRBV5-1 and TRBJ2-5; D may be TRBD2 (6 bases). Germline CDR1 SGHRS, CDR2 YFSETQ. The V gene lost 1 base and the J gene lost 1 base, with 8 bases spanning the gap. This CDR3 spans 14 amino acids. The CDR3 DNA sequence: TGCGCCAGCAGCTTGCTAGCGACCCAAGAGACCCAGTACTTC. Residues: CASSLLATQETQYF. The full variable domain, its missing parts supplied by reference TRBV5-1 and TRBJ2-5, is KAGVTQTPRYLIKTRGQQVTLSCSPISGHRSVSWYQQTPGQGLQFLFEYFSETQRNKGNFPGRFSGRQFSNSRSEMNVSTLELGDSALYLCASSLLATQETQYFGPGTRLLVL.